The present TCR beta chain was sequenced within a study of molecular identifiers for immune sequencing clone quantification. This clonotype has more than one count but fewer than ten. TCRdb reprocessed the PCR reads with MiXCR, giving one entry per CDR3 protein. The sample gives fewer than 350,000 distinct CDR3 sequences, 24% of which show up once; about 0.74% is in the top ten. The origin of this receptor is a human donor in good health. Some libraries in this study had Jurkat cell RNA spiked in. Sequencing was carried out using naive CD8+ T cells from blood, with Jurkat cell RNA spiked in. This sample's subset: FACS-sorted CD8+CD4-CCR7+CD45RA+ naive T cells.

CDR3 region: CATSDFADRDTQYF. The CDR3 coding sequence is TGTGCCACCAGTGATTTTGCCGATCGAGATACGCAGTATTTT. The chain employs TRBV24-1 and TRBJ2-3, with D uncertain. The V gene lost 1 base and the J gene lost 5 bases, with 9 bases spanning the gap. From germline, CDR1 is KGHDR and CDR2 SFDVKD. The CDR3 consists of 14 residues.